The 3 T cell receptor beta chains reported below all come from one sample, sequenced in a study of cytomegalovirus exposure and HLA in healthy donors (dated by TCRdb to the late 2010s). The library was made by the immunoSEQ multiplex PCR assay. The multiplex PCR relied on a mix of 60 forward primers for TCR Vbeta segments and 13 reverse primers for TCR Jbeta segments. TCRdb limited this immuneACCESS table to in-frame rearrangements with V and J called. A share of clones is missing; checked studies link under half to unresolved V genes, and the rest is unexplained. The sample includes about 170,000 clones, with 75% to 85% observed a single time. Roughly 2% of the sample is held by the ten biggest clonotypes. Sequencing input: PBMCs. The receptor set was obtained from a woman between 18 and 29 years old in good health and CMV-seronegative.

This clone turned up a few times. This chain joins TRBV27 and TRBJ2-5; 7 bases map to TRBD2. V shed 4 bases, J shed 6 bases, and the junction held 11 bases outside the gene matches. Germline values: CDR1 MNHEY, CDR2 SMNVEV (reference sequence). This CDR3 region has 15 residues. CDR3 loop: CASSSMRGEGKTQYF. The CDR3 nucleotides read TGTGCCAGCAGTTCTATGCGCGGGGAGGGGAAGACCCAGTACTTC.

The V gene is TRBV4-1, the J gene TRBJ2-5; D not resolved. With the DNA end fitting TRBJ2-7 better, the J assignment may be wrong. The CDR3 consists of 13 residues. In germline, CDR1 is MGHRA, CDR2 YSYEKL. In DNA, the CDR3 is TGCGCCAGCAGCCAAGCCACCTCCTACGAGCAGTACTTC. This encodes CASSQATSYEQYF.

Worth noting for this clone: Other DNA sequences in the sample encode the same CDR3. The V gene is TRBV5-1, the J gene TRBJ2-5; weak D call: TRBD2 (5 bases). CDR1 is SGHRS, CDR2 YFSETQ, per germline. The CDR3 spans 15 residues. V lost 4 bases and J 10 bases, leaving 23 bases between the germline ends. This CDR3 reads CASSLRGFCSSHQYF. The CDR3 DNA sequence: TGCGCCAGCAGCCTAAGAGGGTTTTGTTCTTCTCACCAGTACTTC.